This TCR beta chain was identified during a study of blood T cell repertoires in COVID-19. Study-level information: Specimens from acute and convalescent COVID-19 originated in the United States, Italy and Spain.

About this clone: The same CDR3 also results from other DNA sequences found in this sample.

How the authors handled the data: Reference gene primers were amplified, and this amplification served to estimate nucleated cell counts. The repertoire was sequenced with immunoSEQ multiplex PCR; TCRdb's copy has only in-frame clones and lacks some. D and trimming were read from the DNA, whereas the V and J calls and clone size are those reported in that table. The sample consists of roughly 260,000 clones, 88% of them appearing once. V shed 0 bases and J 2 bases; nucleotides not matched to a gene: 2. The CDR3 runs 16 residues. Germline assignment: CDR1 SGHRS and CDR2 YFSETQ. This receptor was obtained from a man aged 55 to 70 who had recovered from COVID-19. Sequencing was done on a sample of peripheral blood. The rearrangement links TRBV5-1 to TRBJ2-4; 10 bases fit TRBD2. The DNA for the CDR3 is TGCGCCAGCAGCTTGGGTAGCGGGGGGACCAAAAACATTCAGTACTTC. It yields the protein CASSLGSGGTKNIQYF.